One TCR beta chain is described in this entry. The antigen is not known. These data are taken from a study of shared clonotypes between healthy human individuals. Naivety among CD8 cells was defined by CD45RO negativity and positive CCR7 selection, thereby excluding terminally differentiated effector memory CD45RA+ cells. Execution of the assay was at deep level. The protocol was immunoSEQ multiplex PCR, while the TCRdb copy is restricted to in-frame clones and leaves out a portion. This sample has a few million clones, with around 95% found just once. Study results and caveats: On the whole, naive subsets had larger estimated richness than memory subsets had.

CDR1 LNHDA and CDR2 SQIVND come from the germline V gene (reference sequence). CDR3 length equals 12 residues. The V end was cut by 2 bases, the J end by 8 bases, with 7 bases between. The sample was naive CD8+ T cells from PBMCs. The chain is built from TRBV19 and TRBJ2-1; no definite D call. This TCR derives from a man between 18 and 35 years old in good health. Some clones in this sample may be carry-over from other donors' samples. The CDR3 DNA is TGTGCCAGTAGTATAACAGCGTATGAGCAGTTCTTC. It codes for CASSITAYEQFF. Full variable domain (rest looked up from reference TRBV19 and TRBJ2-1): DGGITQSPKYLFRKEGQNVTLSCEQNLNHDAMYWYRQDPGQGLRLIYYSQIVNDFQKGDIAEGYSVSREKKESFPLTVTSAQKNPTAFYLCASSITAYEQFFGPGTRLTVL.